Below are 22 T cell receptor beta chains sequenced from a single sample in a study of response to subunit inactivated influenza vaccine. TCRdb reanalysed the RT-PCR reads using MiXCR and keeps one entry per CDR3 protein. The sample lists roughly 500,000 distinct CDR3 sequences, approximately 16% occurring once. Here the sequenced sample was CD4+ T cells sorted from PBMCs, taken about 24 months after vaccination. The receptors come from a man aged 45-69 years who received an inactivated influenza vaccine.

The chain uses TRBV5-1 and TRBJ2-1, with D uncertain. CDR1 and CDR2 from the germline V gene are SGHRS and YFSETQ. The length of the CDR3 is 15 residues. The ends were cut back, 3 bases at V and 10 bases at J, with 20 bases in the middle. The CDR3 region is CASSWTVGSLEEQFF. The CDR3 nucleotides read TGCGCCAGCAGCTGGACGGTGGGATCACTTGAGGAGCAGTTCTTC.

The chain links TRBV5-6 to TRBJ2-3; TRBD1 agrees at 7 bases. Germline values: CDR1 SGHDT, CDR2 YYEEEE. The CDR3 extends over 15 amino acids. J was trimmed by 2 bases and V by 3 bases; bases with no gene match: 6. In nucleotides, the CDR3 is TGTGCCAGCAGCTCTGAACAGGGGAACACAGATACGCAGTATTTT. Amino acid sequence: CASSSEQGNTDTQYF.

The CDR3: CASSETVNEQFF. Written as DNA, the CDR3 is TGTGCCAGCAGTGAGACAGTGAATGAGCAGTTCTTC. The rearrangement links TRBV2 to TRBJ2-1, with a weak D call TRBD1 (5 bases). The germline V gene has CDR1 SNHLY and CDR2 FYNNEI. CDR3 length: 12 amino acids. The germline V and J ends were trimmed by 3 bases and 7 bases, with 7 bases remaining between them.

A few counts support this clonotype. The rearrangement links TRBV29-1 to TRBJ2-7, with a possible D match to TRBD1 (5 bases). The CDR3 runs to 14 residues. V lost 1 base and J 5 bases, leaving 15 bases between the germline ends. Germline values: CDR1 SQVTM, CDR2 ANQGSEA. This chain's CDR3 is CSVEARQGKNEQYF. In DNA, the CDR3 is TGCAGCGTTGAAGCGCGGCAGGGTAAGAACGAGCAGTACTTC.

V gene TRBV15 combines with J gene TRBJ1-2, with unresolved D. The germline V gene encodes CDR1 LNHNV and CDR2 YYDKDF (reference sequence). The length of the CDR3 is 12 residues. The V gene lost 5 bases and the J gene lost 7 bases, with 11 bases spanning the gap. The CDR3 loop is CATSLGIRGYTF. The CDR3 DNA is TGTGCCACCAGCCTGGGGATTCGTGGCTACACCTTC.

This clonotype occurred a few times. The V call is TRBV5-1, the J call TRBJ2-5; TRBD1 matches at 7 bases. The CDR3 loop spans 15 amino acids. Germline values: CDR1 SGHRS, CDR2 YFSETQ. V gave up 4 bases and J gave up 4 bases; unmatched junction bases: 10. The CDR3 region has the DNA TGCGCCAGCAGCCTCCACGGGGCAGGGGGAGAGACCCAGTACTTC. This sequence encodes CASSLHGAGGETQYF.

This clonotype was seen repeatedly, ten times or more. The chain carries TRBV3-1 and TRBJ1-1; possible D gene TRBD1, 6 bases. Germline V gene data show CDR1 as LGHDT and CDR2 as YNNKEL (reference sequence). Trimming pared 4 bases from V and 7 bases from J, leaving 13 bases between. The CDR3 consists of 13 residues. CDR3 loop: CASSPEARGEAFF. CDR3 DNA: TGTGCCAGCAGCCCGGAAGCCAGGGGTGAAGCTTTCTTT.

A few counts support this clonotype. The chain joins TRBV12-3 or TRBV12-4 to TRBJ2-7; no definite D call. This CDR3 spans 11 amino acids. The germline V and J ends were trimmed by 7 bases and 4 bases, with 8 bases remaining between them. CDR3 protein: CASTKGYEQYF. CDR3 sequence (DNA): TGTGCCAGCACAAAGGGTTACGAGCAGTACTTC.

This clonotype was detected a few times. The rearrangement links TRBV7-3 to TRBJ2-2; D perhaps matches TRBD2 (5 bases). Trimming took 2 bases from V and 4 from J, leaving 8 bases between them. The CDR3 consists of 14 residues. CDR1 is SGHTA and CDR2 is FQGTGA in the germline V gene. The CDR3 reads CASSLDRGTGELFF. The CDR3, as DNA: TGTGCCAGCAGCTTAGATCGGGGCACCGGGGAGCTGTTTTTT.

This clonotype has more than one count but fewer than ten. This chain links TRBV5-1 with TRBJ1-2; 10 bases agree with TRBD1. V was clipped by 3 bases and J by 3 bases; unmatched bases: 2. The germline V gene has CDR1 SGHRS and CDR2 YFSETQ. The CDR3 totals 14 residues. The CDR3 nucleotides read TGCGCCAGCAGCTCCGGGACAGGGGACTATGGCTACACCTTC. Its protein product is CASSSGTGDYGYTF. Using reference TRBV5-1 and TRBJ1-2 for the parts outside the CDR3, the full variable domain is KAGVTQTPRYLIKTRGQQVTLSCSPISGHRSVSWYQQTPGQGLQFLFEYFSETQRNKGNFPGRFSGRQFSNSRSEMNVSTLELGDSALYLCASSSGTGDYGYTFGSGTRLTVV.

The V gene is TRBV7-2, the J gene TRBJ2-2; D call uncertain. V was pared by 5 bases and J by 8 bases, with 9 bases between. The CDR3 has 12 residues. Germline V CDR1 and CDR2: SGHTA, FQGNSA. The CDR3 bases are TGTGCCAGCAGCACGACCGTAGGGGAGCTGTTTTTT. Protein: CASSTTVGELFF.

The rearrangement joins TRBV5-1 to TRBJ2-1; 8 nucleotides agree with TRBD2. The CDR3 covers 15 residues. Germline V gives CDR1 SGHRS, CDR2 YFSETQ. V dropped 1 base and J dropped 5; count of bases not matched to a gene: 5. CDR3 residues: CASSLMSGGHNEQFF. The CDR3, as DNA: TGCGCCAGCAGCTTGATGTCGGGGGGGCACAATGAGCAGTTCTTC.

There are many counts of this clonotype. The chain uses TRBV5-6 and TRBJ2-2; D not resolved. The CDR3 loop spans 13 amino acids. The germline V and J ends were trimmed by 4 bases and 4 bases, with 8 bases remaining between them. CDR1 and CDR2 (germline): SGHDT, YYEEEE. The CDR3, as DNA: TGTGCCAGCAGCCTTTCGTTCACCGGGGAGCTGTTTTTT. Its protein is CASSLSFTGELFF.

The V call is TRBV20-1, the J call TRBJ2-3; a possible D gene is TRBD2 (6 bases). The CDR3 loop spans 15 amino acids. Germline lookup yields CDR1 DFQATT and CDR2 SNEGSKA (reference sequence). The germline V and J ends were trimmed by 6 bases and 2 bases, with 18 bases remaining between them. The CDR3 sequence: CSAQNWRENTDTQYF. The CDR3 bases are TGCAGTGCCCAGAATTGGCGGGAAAACACAGATACGCAGTATTTT.

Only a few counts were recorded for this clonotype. CDR3 bases: TGTGCCAGCAGTGACCTGGGACACATGAACACTGAAGCTTTCTTT. Translating gives CASSDLGHMNTEAFF. V is TRBV6-1 and J is TRBJ1-1; D is possibly TRBD1 (6 bases). The CDR3 runs 15 residues. Germline-derived CDR1 and CDR2 are MNHNS and SASEGT. Between the trimmed V and J ends, which lost 3 bases and 0 bases, there was a span of 11 bases.

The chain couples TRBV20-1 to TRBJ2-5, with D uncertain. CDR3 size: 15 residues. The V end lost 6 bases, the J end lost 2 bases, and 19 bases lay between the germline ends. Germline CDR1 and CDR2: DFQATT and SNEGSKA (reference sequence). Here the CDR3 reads CSASKPQSRQETQYF. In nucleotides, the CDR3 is TGCAGTGCCTCCAAGCCTCAATCGAGGCAAGAGACCCAGTACTTC.

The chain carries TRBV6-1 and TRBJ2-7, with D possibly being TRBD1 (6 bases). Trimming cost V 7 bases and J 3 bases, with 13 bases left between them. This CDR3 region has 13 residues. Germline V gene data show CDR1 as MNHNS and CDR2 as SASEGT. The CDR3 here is CASMMTGFYEQYF. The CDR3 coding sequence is TGTGCCAGCATGATGACAGGTTTCTACGAGCAGTACTTC.

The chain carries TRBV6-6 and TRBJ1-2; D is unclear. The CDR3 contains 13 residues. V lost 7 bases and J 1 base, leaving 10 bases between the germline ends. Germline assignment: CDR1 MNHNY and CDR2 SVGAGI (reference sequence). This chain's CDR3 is CASTSHSNYGYTF. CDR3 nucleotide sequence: TGTGCCAGCACCTCCCACAGTAACTATGGCTACACCTTC.

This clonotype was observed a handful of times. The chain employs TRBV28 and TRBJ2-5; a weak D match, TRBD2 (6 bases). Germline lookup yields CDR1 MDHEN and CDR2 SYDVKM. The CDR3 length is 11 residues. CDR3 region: CAAGGQETQYF. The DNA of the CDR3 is TGTGCGGCCGGGGGTCAAGAGACCCAGTACTTC.

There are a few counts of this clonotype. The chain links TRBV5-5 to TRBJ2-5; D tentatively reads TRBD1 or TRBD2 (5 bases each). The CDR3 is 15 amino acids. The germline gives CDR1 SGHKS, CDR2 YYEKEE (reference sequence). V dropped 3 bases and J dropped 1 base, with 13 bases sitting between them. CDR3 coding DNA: TGTGCCAGCAGCTCCCGACGGGGCCCCCAAGAGACCCAGTACTTC. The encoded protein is CASSSRRGPQETQYF.

The chain's CDR3 is CASSQGGQHQYNEQFF. CDR3 coding DNA: TGCGCCAGCAGCCAAGGTGGACAGCACCAGTACAATGAGCAGTTCTTC. This chain uses TRBV4-3 with TRBJ2-1; perhaps TRBD1 as D (6 bases). This CDR3 is built from 16 residues. V lost 1 base to trimming and J lost 4 bases, with 14 bases between them. Germline V gene lookup returns CDR1 LGHNA and CDR2 YSLEER.

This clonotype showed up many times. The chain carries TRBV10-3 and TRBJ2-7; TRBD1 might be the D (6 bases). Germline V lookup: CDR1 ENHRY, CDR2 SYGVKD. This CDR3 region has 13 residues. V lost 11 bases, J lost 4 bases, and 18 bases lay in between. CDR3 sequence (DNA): TGTGCCGGCTCAGATATCCAGGGGTACGAGCAGTACTTC. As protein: CAGSDIQGYEQYF.